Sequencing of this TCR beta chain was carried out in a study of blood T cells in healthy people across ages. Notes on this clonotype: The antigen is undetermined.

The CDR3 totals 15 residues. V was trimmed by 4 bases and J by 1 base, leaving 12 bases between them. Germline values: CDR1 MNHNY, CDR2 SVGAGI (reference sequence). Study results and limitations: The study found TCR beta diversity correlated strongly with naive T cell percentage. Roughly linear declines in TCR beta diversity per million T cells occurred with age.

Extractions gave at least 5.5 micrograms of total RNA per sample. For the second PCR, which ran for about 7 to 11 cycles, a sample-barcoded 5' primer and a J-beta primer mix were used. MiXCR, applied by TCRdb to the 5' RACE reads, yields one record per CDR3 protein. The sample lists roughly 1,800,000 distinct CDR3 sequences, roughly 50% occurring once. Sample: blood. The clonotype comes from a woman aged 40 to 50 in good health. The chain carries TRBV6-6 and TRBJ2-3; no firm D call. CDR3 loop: CASSSSSRRTDTQYF. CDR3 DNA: TGTGCCAGCAGTTCTAGTAGCAGACGCACAGATACGCAGTATTTT.